This is a list of T cell receptor beta chains from one sample in a study of radiation and T cells in renal cell carcinoma. Measured with immunoSEQ multiplex PCR; TCRdb has only the in-frame clones, and not every one. Here the sample spans nearly 20,000 clones, just over 60% being singletons. The sequenced sample was tumor tissue, obtained from a patient whose treatment included radiotherapy and nephrectomy. The receptor set was obtained from a woman between 65 and 79 years old with renal cell carcinoma. Each CDR3 is given with its conserved first and last residue. The D gene is left open where the match is weak. Clone size is given for some rows only: seen once, a few or many times, or a class if the clone is expanded.

V	size	J	D	length	CDR3	DNA
TRBV9	few	TRBJ1-6	.	17	CASSELGSSSYNSPLHF	TGTGCCAGCAGCGAACTGGGCAGCAGCTCCTATAATTCACCCCTCCACTTT
TRBV7-2	few	TRBJ1-3	TRBD1	16	CASSPWTGDFGNTIYF	TGTGCCAGCAGCCCCTGGACAGGGGACTTTGGAAACACCATATATTTT
TRBV5-1	.	TRBJ1-1	.	14	CASSLNWENTEAFF	TGCGCCAGCAGCTTGAATTGGGAGAACACTGAAGCTTTCTTT
TRBV9	once	TRBJ1-1	.	18	CASSVGRGGGELDTEAFF	TGTGCCAGCAGCGTAGGGCGTGGAGGAGGGGAATTAGACACTGAAGCTTTCTTT
TRBV4-3	.	TRBJ2-7	TRBD2	18	CASSQAALAGVGAYEQYF	TGCGCCAGCAGCCAAGCCGCTCTAGCGGGGGTGGGGGCCTACGAGCAGTACTTC
TRBV5-6	once	TRBJ1-2	TRBD1	15	CASSLPTGNSYGYTF	TGTGCCAGCAGCTTGCCGACAGGGAATTCCTATGGCTACACCTTC
TRBV27	.	TRBJ1-2	.	16	CASRGTLSSLNYGYTF	TGTGCCAGCAGGGGGACATTGTCAAGCCTAAACTATGGCTACACCTTC
TRBV10-1	.	TRBJ2-5	TRBD2	14	CASRGLAGQETQYF	TGCGCCAGCAGGGGACTAGCGGGGCAAGAGACCCAGTACTTC
TRBV21-1	.	TRBJ2-2	.	16	CASSKGDRRDTGELFF	TGTGCCAGCAGCAAAGGGGACAGGCGGGACACCGGGGAGCTGTTTTTT
TRBV30	once	TRBJ2-7	TRBD1	13	CAWSARQGKEQYF	TGTGCCTGGAGTGCACGACAGGGCAAGGAGCAGTACTTC
TRBV11-2	once	TRBJ2-3	TRBD2	18	CASSLGKSAGVATDTQYF	TGTGCCAGCAGCTTAGGAAAGTCTGCGGGAGTTGCCACAGATACGCAGTATTTT
TRBV6-6	.	TRBJ2-7	TRBD1	16	CASSYPQGSSSYEQYF	TGTGCCAGCAGTTACCCACAGGGGTCTAGCTCCTACGAGCAGTACTTC
TRBV20-1	once	TRBJ2-7	.	11	CSARGNYEQYF	TGCAGTGCTAGAGGGAACTACGAGCAGTACTTC
TRBV4-2	.	TRBJ2-1	.	18	CASSQVRGLLGPYDEQFF	TGTGCCAGCAGCCAAGTAAGGGGGTTACTCGGACCCTACGATGAGCAGTTCTTC
TRBV27	.	TRBJ1-1	.	13	CASSKNLNTEAFF	TGTGCCAGCAGCAAGAATTTGAACACTGAAGCTTTCTTT
TRBV19	.	TRBJ1-6	.	16	CASSIYRDTGNSPLHF	TGTGCCAGTAGTATTTATCGGGACACCGGGAATTCACCCCTCCACTTT
TRBV4-2	.	TRBJ2-1	TRBD2	17	CASSHARERGAYNEQFF	TGTGCCAGCAGCCACGCAAGGGAGCGGGGGGCCTACAATGAGCAGTTCTTC
TRBV10-3	.	TRBJ2-7	.	14	CAISEQSIYGEQYF	TGTGCCATCAGTGAGCAGTCCATTTACGGCGAGCAGTACTTC
TRBV6-5	few	TRBJ1-6	TRBD1	14	CASSRTGRDSPLHF	TGTGCCAGCAGCAGGACAGGTCGGGATTCACCCCTCCACTTT
TRBV4-2	.	TRBJ2-3	.	17	CASSQEGSWGITDTQYF	TGTGCCAGCAGCCAAGAGGGGTCGTGGGGAATCACAGATACGCAGTATTTT
TRBV6-1	few	TRBJ2-3	.	13	CASDQGQADTQYF	TGTGCCAGCGACCAGGGCCAAGCAGATACGCAGTATTTT
TRBV29-1	few	TRBJ2-2	.	15	CSVANNLQGTGELFF	TGCAGCGTCGCGAATAATCTACAGGGAACCGGGGAGCTGTTTTTT
TRBV7-9	.	TRBJ2-1	.	15	CASSLDGMSYNEQFF	TGTGCCAGCAGCTTAGATGGGATGTCCTACAATGAGCAGTTCTTC
TRBV19	once	TRBJ2-2	TRBD1	19	CASSTRDRLVLTNTGELFF	TGTGCCAGTAGTACCCGGGACAGGCTCGTACTAACGAACACCGGGGAGCTGTTTTTT
TRBV2	.	TRBJ1-1	.	13	CASRGTENTEAFF	TGTGCCAGCAGGGGGACGGAGAACACTGAAGCTTTCTTT
TRBV7-9	once	TRBJ1-1	.	13	CASSILARAEAFF	TGTGCCAGCAGCATACTGGCCCGGGCTGAAGCTTTCTTT
TRBV7-2	.	TRBJ1-4	.	13	CASSFGPYEKLFF	TGTGCCAGCAGCTTCGGACCCTATGAAAAACTGTTTTTT
TRBV6-1	.	TRBJ1-4	.	15	CASSEDQEGDEKLFF	TGTGCCAGCAGTGAAGACCAGGAAGGAGATGAAAAACTGTTTTTT
TRBV5-4	.	TRBJ1-5	.	11	CASRLVLPQHF	TGTGCCAGCAGACTCGTCTTGCCCCAGCATTTT
TRBV7-8	.	TRBJ2-7	.	11	CASSNLDEQYF	TGTGCCAGCAGCAATCTAGACGAGCAGTACTTC
TRBV19	few	TRBJ2-1	.	12	CATQNQGNEQFF	TGTGCCACTCAGAACCAGGGCAATGAGCAGTTCTTC
TRBV7-9	.	TRBJ1-2	.	14	CASSSEKGNYGYTF	TGTGCCAGCAGCTCCGAAAAGGGGAACTATGGCTACACCTTC
TRBV29-1	few	TRBJ2-2	TRBD2	13	CSATTGGTGELFF	TGCAGCGCCACAACGGGGGGCACCGGGGAGCTGTTTTTT
TRBV5-5	.	TRBJ2-7	.	13	CASSPGPYYEQYF	TGTGCCAGCAGCCCGGGCCCGTACTACGAGCAGTACTTC
TRBV4-1	once	TRBJ2-5	.	15	CASSQDLQPQETQYF	TGCGCCAGCAGCCAAGATCTCCAACCCCAAGAGACCCAGTACTTC
TRBV5-8	few	TRBJ1-4	TRBD1	15	CASSMGQGFREKLFF	TGTGCCAGCAGCATGGGACAGGGGTTTAGAGAAAAACTGTTTTTT
TRBV19	.	TRBJ1-5	TRBD1	16	CASRWTGLYSNQPQHF	TGTGCCAGTAGGTGGACAGGATTATATAGCAATCAGCCCCAGCATTTT
TRBV15	.	TRBJ2-1	TRBD2	16	CATSRDLLAGVDEQFF	TGTGCCACCAGCAGAGATCTCCTAGCGGGGGTCGATGAGCAGTTCTTC
TRBV5-4	.	TRBJ1-2	.	15	CASSLDVEGSYGYTF	TGTGCCAGCAGCTTGGACGTGGAGGGGAGCTATGGCTACACCTTC